These T cell receptor beta chains were read from a single sample in a study of CD8+ T cells in alopecia areata. Sequencing was performed with immunoSEQ multiplex PCR; in TCRdb, only in-frame clones are kept and a portion is missing. The table shows hundreds of thousands of clones, with more than 30% occurring only once. Source: CD4+ T cells sorted from blood, taken at approximately week 30, from a patient treated with tofacitinib. These receptors all come from a human donor with alopecia areata. Both conserved end residues are part of each CDR3. Each record gives: J gene, clone size, D gene, V gene, CDR3 DNA, CDR3 protein. A D gene is named only where the DNA matches it firmly. A row's size may be missing; if present it is once, few, many or a size class.

TRBJ1-1 | . | . | TRBV5-1 | TGCGCCAGCAGGCCGCGGGAGGGGACTGAAGCTTTCTTT | CASRPREGTEAFF
TRBJ1-1 | few | . | TRBV9 | TGTGCCAGCAGCGTAGTACTGAACACTGAAGCTTTCTTT | CASSVVLNTEAFF
TRBJ2-3 | once | TRBD2 | TRBV5-4 | TGTGCCAGCAGCTTCCCTAGCGGGAGCCGCACAGATACGCAGTATTTT | CASSFPSGSRTDTQYF
TRBJ2-7 | . | . | TRBV7-8 | TGTGCCAGCAGCTTTACGACTTCCTACGAGCAGTACTTC | CASSFTTSYEQYF
TRBJ1-2 | few | . | TRBV7-9 | TGTGCCAGCAGCGAGACAGACTATGGCTACACCTTC | CASSETDYGYTF
TRBJ1-1 | . | TRBD1 | TRBV14 | TGTGCCAGCAGCCACAGAGACAGGGGGAACTCCGAAGCTTTCTTT | CASSHRDRGNSEAFF
TRBJ2-3 | once | . | TRBV11-2 | TGTGCCAGCAGCCTACGGGGGTTTGTCACAGATACGCAGTATTTT | CASSLRGFVTDTQYF
TRBJ2-7 | few | TRBD2 | TRBV5-1 | TGCGCCAGCAGCGCGGGAGAGTTATACGAGCAGTACTTC | CASSAGELYEQYF
TRBJ2-1 | . | . | TRBV6-5 | TGTGCCAGCAGGAAACTAATTTCCAATGAGCAGTTCTTC | CASRKLISNEQFF
TRBJ2-7 | . | . | TRBV27 | TGTGCCAGCAGTCCCCCCGCTGCAGGTTCCTACGAGCAGTACTTC | CASSPPAAGSYEQYF
TRBJ2-7 | . | TRBD1 | TRBV2 | TGTGCCAGCAGATTACAGGGGTTCGAGCAGTACTTC | CASRLQGFEQYF
TRBJ1-1 | few | TRBD1 | TRBV5-1 | TGCGCCAGCAGCCGGGACAGCCACACTGAAGCTTTCTTT | CASSRDSHTEAFF
TRBJ1-2 | . | TRBD1 | TRBV6-5 | TGTGCCAGCAGTTTCGGACAGGGGGCGCGAAACTATGGCTACACCTTC | CASSFGQGARNYGYTF
TRBJ2-3 | . | TRBD2 | TRBV11-2 | TGTGCCAGCAGCTTCATGGGTGGCGGGGGGACAGATACGCAGTATTTT | CASSFMGGGGTDTQYF
TRBJ2-3 | once | TRBD1 | TRBV7-9 | TGTGCCAGCAGCTTAAGGACAGGGGGTGAAGATACGCAGTATTTT | CASSLRTGGEDTQYF
TRBJ2-1 | . | . | TRBV29-1 | TGCAGCGTTGAAAGAGGCGTTAGCGGCAATGAGCAGTTCTTC | CSVERGVSGNEQFF
TRBJ2-7 | few | TRBD2 | TRBV30 | TGTGCCTGGAGTGTACTCCGGACTAGCGGGATTGGGTCCTACGAGCAGTACTTC | CAWSVLRTSGIGSYEQYF
TRBJ2-7 | . | . | TRBV11-2 | TGTGCCAGCAGCTTCGTTCTAGCGAAGGTTGAGCAGCAGTACTTC | CASSFVLAKVEQQYF
TRBJ1-2 | . | TRBD1 | TRBV6-6 | TGTGCCAGCAGTGCCGGGACAGGGATCTATGGCTACACCTTC | CASSAGTGIYGYTF
TRBJ1-2 | . | . | TRBV5-1 | TGCGCCAGCAGCTTGGAGGGAGGAGAGGGCTACACCTTC | CASSLEGGEGYTF
TRBJ2-5 | . | . | TRBV25-1 | TGTGCCAGCAGCCGCAGGGGAGTAACTGGAGAGACCCAGTACTTC | CASSRRGVTGETQYF
TRBJ1-2 | once | TRBD1 | TRBV7-3 | TGTGCCAGCAGCTCGGGACAGGGACCGAACTATGGCTACACCTTC | CASSSGQGPNYGYTF
TRBJ1-2 | . | . | TRBV10-3 | TGTGCCACCTCCCAGGAGCAGATCGGCTTCTATGGCTACACCTTC | CATSQEQIGFYGYTF
TRBJ1-5 | . | TRBD1 | TRBV11-2 | TGTGCCAGCAGCTCGGGACAGGGGTGGCAGCCCCAGCATTTT | CASSSGQGWQPQHF